The present T cell receptor beta chain was sequenced within a study of response to subunit inactivated influenza vaccine (dated by TCRdb to 2016 to 2019). At the level of the whole study: Deep quantitative T cell receptor repertoire profiling was used in the study to track responses to a trivalent subunit inactivated influenza vaccine.

For CDR1 and CDR2, the germline V gene (reference sequence) lists DFQATT and SNEGSKA. V is cut by 8 bases and J by 6 bases, and the space between the germline ends is 19 bases. Spanning cysteine to phenylalanine, the CDR3 consists of 14 amino acids. Only the CDR3 portion is preserved as DNA: 42 bases, with reading frame beginning at the first base. Library construction relied on RT-PCR. Sequencing instrument: Illumina HiSeq 2500. TCRdb ran its own pipeline on the public reads, namely fastp trimming at Q25 and MiXCR clone calling, and kept in-frame beta chains. Records with the same CDR3 protein are collapsed into one entry carrying the most frequent genes and DNA. This sample lists almost 250,000 distinct CDR3 sequences; less than 15% were detected once. Jointly, the top ten make up over 6.5% of the sample. Findings and caveats that apply to the study as a whole: According to the authors, only a limited number of new T cells may be recruited by each seasonal influenza vaccination.

This clonotype was counted only a few times. The antigen it recognizes is unknown. The sample holds no much larger clone one base away, and base qualities are not on file. The clonotype comes from a man in his fifties who received an inactivated influenza vaccine. Donor details come from another sample of the same person, matched by shared clones. The sample was non-naive T cells sorted from PBMCs, taken around two weeks before vaccination. Sample cell subset or site, as interpreted from the label and publication: memory T cell fraction. Recombination connected TRBV20-1 to TRBJ2-2; TRBD1 could be the D gene, as 6 bases match. The nucleotide sequence reads TGCAGTCCAACACAGGGCTTAGGCGCCGGGGAGCTGTTTTTT. It translates to CSPTQGLGAGELFF.